The 12 T cell receptor beta chains given below trace back to one sample, sequenced in a study of T cell responses to AZD1222 COVID-19 vaccine. Clones were read by immunoSEQ multiplex PCR, and TCRdb kept only the in-frame ones, dropping some. The data show 150,000 or so clones, with around 90% seen just once and 2.8% held by the top ten. Specimen: peripheral blood, collected on day 0 of MenACWY control vaccination. These receptors all stem from an adult in good health.

The V gene is TRBV7-2, the J gene TRBJ1-2; D possibly corresponds to TRBD1 (6 bases). The CDR3 has 14 amino acids. CDR1 and CDR2 (germline): SGHTA, FQGNSA. V was trimmed by 1 base and J by 8 bases, leaving 14 bases between them. CDR3 DNA: TGTGCCAGCAGCTTAGGTACAGGGATGGGAGGCTACACCTTC. It yields the protein CASSLGTGMGGYTF.

On this clone itself: The junction departs from germline at one end; a sequencing error may be responsible. The chain links TRBV7-7 to TRBJ2-2, with 7 bases matching TRBD2. CDR1 is SSHAT, CDR2 FNYEAQ, per germline (reference sequence). CDR3 length equals 15 residues. The CDR3 region is CASSLGRANTGELFF. The CDR3 DNA reads as TGTGCTAGCAGCTTAGGGAGGGCGAACACCGGGGAGCTGTTTTTT.

The chain combines TRBV5-1 with TRBJ2-3, with D possibly TRBD2 on 6 matching bases. Trimming removed 2 bases from V and 0 bases from J, with 10 bases in between. Germline V gene data show CDR1 as SGHRS and CDR2 as YFSETQ. The CDR3 consists of 15 residues. The CDR3 is CASSFRGTSTDTQYF. Written as DNA, the CDR3 is TGCGCCAGCAGCTTTCGGGGGACTAGCACAGATACGCAGTATTTT.

The chain employs TRBV19 and TRBJ2-7; tentatively, D is TRBD1 (5 bases). V gave up 3 bases and J gave up 5 bases, with 17 bases separating them. This CDR3 region has 15 residues. From germline, CDR1 is LNHDA and CDR2 SQIVND (reference sequence). The chain's CDR3 is CASSIRAFTPNEQYF. CDR3 DNA: TGTGCCAGTAGTATCAGGGCATTTACGCCCAACGAGCAGTACTTC.

This clone was recorded only once. The V and J genes are TRBV4-1 and TRBJ2-7; D remains unclear. Germline V gene lookup returns CDR1 MGHRA and CDR2 YSYEKL. There are 12 residues in the CDR3. Trimming stripped 1 base from V and 3 bases from J, with 4 bases between. The CDR3, as DNA: TGCGCCAGCAGCCAAGGGCACTACGAGCAGTACTTC. Protein product: CASSQGHYEQYF.

This clone was counted a few times. The chain joins TRBV29-1 to TRBJ2-6; TRBD1 might be the D (6 bases). V gave up 4 bases and J gave up 3 bases, with 10 bases separating them. This CDR3 spans 14 amino acids. Germline-derived CDR1 and CDR2 are SQVTM and ANQGSEA. CDR3 bases: TGCAGCGTTGGACAGGAGAGTGGGGCCAACGTCCTGACTTTC. It translates to CSVGQESGANVLTF.

This clone was observed a handful of times. This sequence joins TRBV3-1 (or the pseudogene TRBV3-2) and TRBJ2-3; D gene uncertain. Germline lookup yields CDR1 LGHDT and CDR2 YNNKEL (reference sequence). V lost 4 bases and J 1 base, leaving 15 bases between the germline ends. The CDR3 consists of 16 residues. The CDR3 nucleotides read TGTGCCAGCAGCCGCAGAGTAGGTGGAGGCACAGATACGCAGTATTTT. The encoded protein is CASSRRVGGGTDTQYF.

The rearrangement links TRBV6-5 to TRBJ1-2, with 9 bases identical to TRBD1. CDR1 is MNHEY, CDR2 SVGAGI, per germline. The CDR3 has 14 amino acids. J gave up 4 bases and V 5 bases, and 5 bases lay outside the gene matches. The CDR3 here is CASSHGDRVYGYTF. The CDR3, as DNA: TGTGCCAGCAGTCACGGGGACAGGGTCTATGGCTACACCTTC.

The chain is built from TRBV4-2 and TRBJ1-6, with a weak D call TRBD1 (5 bases). V was pared by 3 bases and J by 10 bases, with 16 bases between. This CDR3 is 15 amino acids long. Germline loops: CDR1 LGHNA, CDR2 YNFKEQ. DNA of the CDR3: TGTGCCAGCAGCCACCCCGGGGGGACTGGATCACCCCTCCACTTT. This gives the protein CASSHPGGTGSPLHF.

The rearrangement uses TRBV5-1 and TRBJ2-1, with 8 bases identical to TRBD2. The ends lost 4 bases at V and 2 bases at J; junction bases unmatched: 2. In germline, CDR1 is SGHRS, CDR2 YFSETQ. This CDR3 contains 14 residues. The CDR3 region is CASSRREAYNEQFF. The CDR3 nucleotides are TGCGCCAGCAGCCGGCGGGAGGCCTACAATGAGCAGTTCTTC. The full variable domain, rest sourced from reference TRBV5-1 and TRBJ2-1, is KAGVTQTPRYLIKTRGQQVTLSCSPISGHRSVSWYQQTPGQGLQFLFEYFSETQRNKGNFPGRFSGRQFSNSRSEMNVSTLELGDSALYLCASSRREAYNEQFFGPGTRLTVL.

The rearrangement uses TRBV27 and TRBJ1-1, with a weak D call TRBD1 (5 bases). The V and J ends lost 8 bases and 1 base respectively, with 14 bases between them. CDR3 size: 14 residues. Germline values: CDR1 MNHEY, CDR2 SMNVEV (reference sequence). CDR3 nucleotides: TGTGCCAGCCTCCGTGGGGGATCGAACACTGAAGCTTTCTTT. The encoded protein is CASLRGGSNTEAFF.

The chain combines TRBV16 with TRBJ1-2, with 7 bases lining up with TRBD1. The CDR3 runs to 13 residues. Per the germline V gene, CDR1 is KGHSY and CDR2 is FQNENV. With V trimmed by 2 bases and J by 3 bases, 0 bases remained unmatched. DNA of the CDR3: TGTGCCAGCAGCCAAGACAGGGACTATGGCTACACCTTC. Translating it yields CASSQDRDYGYTF. Looking up the rest from reference TRBV16 and TRBJ1-2 gives the full variable domain: GEEVAQTPKHLVRGEGQKAKLYCAPIKGHSYVFWYQQVLKNEFKFLISFQNENVFDETGMPKERFSAKCLPNSPCSLEIQATKLEDSAVYFCASSQDRDYGYTFGSGTRLTVV.